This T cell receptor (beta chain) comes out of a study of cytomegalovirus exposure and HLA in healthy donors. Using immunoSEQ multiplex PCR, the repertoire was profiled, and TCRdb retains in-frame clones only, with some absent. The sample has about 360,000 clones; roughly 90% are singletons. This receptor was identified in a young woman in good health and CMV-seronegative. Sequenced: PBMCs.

The CDR3 coding sequence is TGTGCCAGCAATTGGAGAAACGGGGAGCTGTTTTTT. Translating it yields CASNWRNGELFF. V is TRBV28 and J is TRBJ2-2; D unresolved. Germline V gives CDR1 MDHEN, CDR2 SYDVKM. V was clipped by 7 bases and J by 7 bases, with 10 bases between them. This CDR3 contains 12 residues.